This TCR beta chain was observed in a study of cytomegalovirus exposure and HLA in healthy donors. Whole-study context: In a previous analysis, some 120 million unique TCR beta sequences were found from 150 million to 200 million T cells. General study results and limits: The investigators catalogued some 150 TCR beta chains as cytomegalovirus-associated.

PCR involved 60 Vbeta and 13 Jbeta primers. As handled by the study authors: About 83 million unique TCR beta chains, about 12 million shared, were counted in a later analysis. Data came from immunoSEQ multiplex PCR; TCRdb stores just in-frame clones and leaves some out. V, J and clone size were drawn from that table, and D and trimming were deduced from the DNA. The table shows 160,000 or so clones, with 75% to 80% occurring only once. As regards this clone: Antigen unknown.

With 3 bases removed from V and 4 bases from J, the gap between germline ends came to 12 bases. The CDR3 has 14 amino acids. CDR1 is MNHEY and CDR2 is SMNVEV in the germline V gene (reference sequence). The chain is built from TRBV27 and TRBJ1-1, with D perhaps TRBD1 (5 bases). The origin of this receptor is a woman aged 40 to 50 in good health and CMV-seronegative. The sample taken for sequencing was PBMCs. As DNA, the CDR3 is TGTGCCAGCAGTTTCTACGGGGGTGGCACTGAAGCTTTCTTT. It specifies CASSFYGGGTEAFF.